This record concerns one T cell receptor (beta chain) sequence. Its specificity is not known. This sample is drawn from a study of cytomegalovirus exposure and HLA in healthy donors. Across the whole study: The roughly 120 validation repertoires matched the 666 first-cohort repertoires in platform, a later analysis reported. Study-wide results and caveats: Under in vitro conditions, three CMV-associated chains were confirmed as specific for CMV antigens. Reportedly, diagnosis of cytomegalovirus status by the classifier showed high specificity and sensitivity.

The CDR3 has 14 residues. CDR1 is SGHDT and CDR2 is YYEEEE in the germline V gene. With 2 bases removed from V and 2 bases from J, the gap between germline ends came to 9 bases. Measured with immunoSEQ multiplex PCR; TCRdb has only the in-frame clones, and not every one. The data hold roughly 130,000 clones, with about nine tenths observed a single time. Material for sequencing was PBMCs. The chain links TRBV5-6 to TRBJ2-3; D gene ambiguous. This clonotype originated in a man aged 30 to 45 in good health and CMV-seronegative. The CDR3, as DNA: TGTGCCAGCAGCTTTTTTCAGGTCACAGATACGCAGTATTTT. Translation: CASSFFQVTDTQYF.